This passage covers 14 T cell receptor beta chains from one sample sequenced in a study of cytomegalovirus exposure and HLA in healthy donors. 60 Vbeta and 13 Jbeta primers were used in PCR. Sequenced by immunoSEQ multiplex PCR; TCRdb stores in-frame clones only, minus some. Listed are 150,000 to 250,000 clones; approximately 0.74% falls within the top ten. The sample comprised PBMCs. The receptors shown here come from a boy between 10 and 17 years old in good health and CMV-seronegative.

This chain connects TRBV6-5 to TRBJ2-5, with 7 bases lining up with TRBD1. The CDR3 covers 12 residues. Germline V gene sequence: CDR1 MNHEY, CDR2 SVGAGI. V gave up 8 bases and J gave up 3 bases; unmatched junction bases: 3. CDR3 DNA: TGTGCCAGCGCCACAGGGGAAGAGACCCAGTACTTC. Protein: CASATGEETQYF.

V usage is TRBV7-9 and J usage is TRBJ2-3, with 13 positions matching TRBD2. CDR1 SEHNR and CDR2 FQNEAQ come from the germline V gene (reference sequence). The CDR3 is 16 residues long. V lost 5 bases, J lost 4 bases, and 6 bases stayed unmatched. The CDR3 spells CASSPRTSGGPDTQYF. Here the CDR3 DNA reads TGTGCCAGCAGCCCCCGGACTAGCGGGGGACCAGATACGCAGTATTTT.

V usage is TRBV29-1 and J usage is TRBJ2-2; 9 nucleotides line up with TRBD2. V was clipped by 5 bases and J by 7 bases; unmatched bases: 11. This CDR3 has 15 amino acids. Germline CDR1 and CDR2: SQVTM and ANQGSEA. The CDR3 spells CSVLYGERGDGELFF. The CDR3 nucleotides are TGCAGCGTTTTGTATGGGGAGCGGGGGGACGGGGAGCTGTTTTTT.

The chain employs TRBV5-4 and TRBJ1-1, with a weak D call TRBD1 (6 bases). Germline V CDR1 and CDR2: SGHNT, YYREEE (reference sequence). The CDR3 consists of 13 residues. V shed 4 bases and J shed 5 bases, with 12 bases lying between them. The chain's CDR3 is CASSRGQTTEAFF. In DNA, the CDR3 is TGTGCCAGCAGCCGCGGACAGACGACTGAAGCTTTCTTT.

The V gene is TRBV5-5, the J gene TRBJ1-4; 7 bases line up with TRBD1. Germline lookup yields CDR1 SGHKS and CDR2 YYEKEE (reference sequence). CDR3 length: 15 amino acids. V gave up 2 bases and J gave up 3 bases; unmatched junction bases: 4. The CDR3 DNA reads TGTGCCAGCAGCTTTGGGACAGCTGCTAATGAAAAACTGTTTTTT. Translation gives CASSFGTAANEKLFF. Together with reference TRBV5-5 and TRBJ1-4, the CDR3 gives the full variable domain: DAGVTQSPTHLIKTRGQQVTLRCSPISGHKSVSWYQQVLGQGPQFIFQYYEKEERGRGNFPDRFSARQFPNYSSELNVNALLLGDSALYLCASSFGTAANEKLFFGSGTQLSVL.

This chain uses TRBV30 with TRBJ1-1; the D gene is possibly TRBD1 (6 bases). CDR1 and CDR2 from the germline V gene are GTSNPN and SVGIG (reference sequence). Trimming left V 2 bases short and J 8 bases short, with 12 bases between. The length of the CDR3 is 12 residues. The CDR3 nucleotides read TGTGCCTGGAGTAGACAGGTTGGGGAAGCTTTCTTT. Protein: CAWSRQVGEAFF.

This chain links TRBV19 with TRBJ1-5; D remains unclear. Trimming left V 1 base short and J 1 base short, with 8 bases between. From germline, CDR1 is LNHDA and CDR2 SQIVND (reference sequence). The CDR3 totals 15 residues. CDR3 sequence: CASSIVQQSNQPQHF. DNA of the CDR3: TGTGCCAGTAGTATAGTCCAACAAAGCAATCAGCCCCAGCATTTT.

J is TRBJ2-2 and V is TRBV19; D not resolved. Between the trimmed V and J ends, which lost 7 bases and 2 bases, there was a span of 14 bases. Looked up from germline, CDR1 is LNHDA and CDR2 is SQIVND (reference sequence). CDR3 length: 15 residues. For the CDR3, the DNA is TGTGCCAGTACCCGGAGTATAGCTAACACCGGGGAGCTGTTTTTT. Its protein product is CASTRSIANTGELFF.

J is TRBJ1-1 and V is TRBV5-1, with TRBD1 as a possible D gene (6 bases). CDR3 length: 14 amino acids. Germline V gene lookup returns CDR1 SGHRS and CDR2 YFSETQ. V was trimmed by 2 bases and J by 5 bases, leaving 13 bases between them. CDR3 in amino acids: CASSFGGARTEAFF. The CDR3 nucleotides are TGCGCCAGCAGCTTCGGGGGGGCGCGGACTGAAGCTTTCTTT.

V and J are TRBV28 and TRBJ1-5, with 7 positions matching TRBD1. This CDR3 spans 13 amino acids. With V trimmed by 9 bases and J by 2 bases, 4 bases remained unmatched. Germline V lookup: CDR1 MDHEN, CDR2 SYDVKM. In nucleotides, the CDR3 is TGTGCCAGTAGACAGGGAGGCAATCAGCCCCAGCATTTT. The encoded protein is CASRQGGNQPQHF.

The genes are TRBV9 and TRBJ2-2, with 7 bases lining up with TRBD1. This CDR3 contains 17 residues. Germline CDR1 is SGDLS and CDR2 is YYNGEE. After removal of 0 bases from V and 2 bases from J, the junction contained 7 bases not matched to a gene. DNA for the CDR3: TGTGCCAGCAGCGTAGTCCAGGGGGTCTACAACACCGGGGAGCTGTTTTTT. It codes for CASSVVQGVYNTGELFF. The full variable domain, completed using reference TRBV9 and TRBJ2-2, is DSGVTQTPKHLITATGQRVTLRCSPRSGDLSVYWYQQSLDQGLQFLIQYYNGEERAKGNILERFSAQQFPDLHSELNLSSLELGDSALYFCASSVVQGVYNTGELFFGEGSRLTVL.

The chain uses TRBV4-2 and TRBJ2-7; 12 nucleotides line up with TRBD2. This CDR3 comprises 16 residues. J lost 3 bases, V lost 4 bases, and 7 bases had no gene match. Germline V gene sequence: CDR1 LGHNA, CDR2 YNFKEQ. Here the CDR3 DNA reads TGTGCCAGCAGCCCGCCGCTGGGACTAGCGGGCTACGAGCAGTACTTC. This encodes CASSPPLGLAGYEQYF.

The chain is built from TRBV18 and TRBJ1-2, with D uncertain. The CDR3 extends over 14 amino acids. Germline CDR1 is KGHSH and CDR2 is LQKENI. Trimming removed 6 bases from V and 2 bases from J, with 13 bases in between. CDR3 amino acids: CASSPGAGNYGYTF. CDR3 DNA: TGTGCCAGCTCCCCCGGTGCAGGCAACTATGGCTACACCTTC. Based on the CDR3 plus reference TRBV18 and TRBJ1-2, the full variable domain is NAGVMQNPRHLVRRRGQEARLRCSPMKGHSHVYWYRQLPEEGLKFMVYLQKENIIDESGMPKERFSAEFPKEGPSILRIQQVVRGDSAAYFCASSPGAGNYGYTFGSGTRLTVV.

The chain joins TRBV7-6 to TRBJ1-6; D gene unclear. The CDR3 is 14 residues long. Trimming took 5 bases from V and 10 from J, leaving 15 bases between them. Germline V CDR1 and CDR2: SGHVS, FNYEAQ. CDR3 region: CASSPSLLGSPLHF. The CDR3 DNA reads TGTGCCAGCAGCCCCAGCTTACTAGGATCACCCCTCCACTTT.